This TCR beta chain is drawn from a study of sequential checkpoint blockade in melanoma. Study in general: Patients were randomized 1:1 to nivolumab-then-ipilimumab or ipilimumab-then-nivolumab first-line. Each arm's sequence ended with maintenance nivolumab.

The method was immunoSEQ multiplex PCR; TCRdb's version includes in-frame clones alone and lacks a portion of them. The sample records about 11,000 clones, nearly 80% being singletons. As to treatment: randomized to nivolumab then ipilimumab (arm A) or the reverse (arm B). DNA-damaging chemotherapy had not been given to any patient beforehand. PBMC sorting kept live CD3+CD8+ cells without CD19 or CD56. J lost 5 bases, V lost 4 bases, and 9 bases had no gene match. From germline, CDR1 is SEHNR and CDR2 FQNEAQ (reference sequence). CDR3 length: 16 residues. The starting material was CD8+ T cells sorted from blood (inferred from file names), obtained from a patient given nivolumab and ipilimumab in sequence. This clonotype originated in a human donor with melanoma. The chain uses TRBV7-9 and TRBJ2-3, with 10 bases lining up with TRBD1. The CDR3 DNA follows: TGTGCCAGCAGCTCTTGGGGGGGGGACAGGGGAGATACGCAGTATTTT. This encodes CASSSWGGDRGDTQYF. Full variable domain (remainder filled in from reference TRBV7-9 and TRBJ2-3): DTGVSQNPRHKITKRGQNVTFRCDPISEHNRLYWYRQTLGQGPEFLTYFQNEAQLEKSRLLSDRFSAERPKGSFSTLEIQRTEQGDSAMYLCASSSWGGDRGDTQYFGPGTRLTVL.